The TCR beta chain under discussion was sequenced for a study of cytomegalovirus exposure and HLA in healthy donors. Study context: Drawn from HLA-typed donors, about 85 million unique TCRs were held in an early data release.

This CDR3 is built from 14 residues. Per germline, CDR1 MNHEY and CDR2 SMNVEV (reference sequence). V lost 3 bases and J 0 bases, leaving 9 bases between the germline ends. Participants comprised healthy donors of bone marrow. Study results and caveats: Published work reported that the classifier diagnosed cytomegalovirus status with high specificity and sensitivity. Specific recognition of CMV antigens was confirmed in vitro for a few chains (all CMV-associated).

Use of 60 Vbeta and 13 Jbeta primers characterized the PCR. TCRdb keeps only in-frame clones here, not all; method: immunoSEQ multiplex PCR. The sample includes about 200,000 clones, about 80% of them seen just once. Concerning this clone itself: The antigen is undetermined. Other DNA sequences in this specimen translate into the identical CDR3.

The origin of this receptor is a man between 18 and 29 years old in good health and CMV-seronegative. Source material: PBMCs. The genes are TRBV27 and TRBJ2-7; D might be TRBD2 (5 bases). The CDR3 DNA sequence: TGTGCCAGCAGTTTCGGAGGAAGCTCCTACGAGCAGTACTTC. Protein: CASSFGGSSYEQYF.